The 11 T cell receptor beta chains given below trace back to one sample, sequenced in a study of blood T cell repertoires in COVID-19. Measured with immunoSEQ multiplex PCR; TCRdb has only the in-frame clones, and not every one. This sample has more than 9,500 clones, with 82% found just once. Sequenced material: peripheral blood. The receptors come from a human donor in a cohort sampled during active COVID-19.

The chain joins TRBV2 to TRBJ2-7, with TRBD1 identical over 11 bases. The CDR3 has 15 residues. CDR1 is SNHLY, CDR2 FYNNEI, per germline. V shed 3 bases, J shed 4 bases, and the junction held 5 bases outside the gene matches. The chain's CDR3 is CASSDRTGGRYEQYF. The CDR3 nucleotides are TGTGCCAGCAGTGACAGGACAGGGGGCAGGTACGAGCAGTACTTC.

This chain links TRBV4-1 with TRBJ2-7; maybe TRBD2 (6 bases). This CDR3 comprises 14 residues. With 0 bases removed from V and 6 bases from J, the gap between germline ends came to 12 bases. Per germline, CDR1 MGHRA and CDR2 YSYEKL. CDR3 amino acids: CASSQEAEGSEQYF. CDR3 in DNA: TGCGCCAGCAGCCAAGAGGCGGAGGGATCCGAGCAGTACTTC.

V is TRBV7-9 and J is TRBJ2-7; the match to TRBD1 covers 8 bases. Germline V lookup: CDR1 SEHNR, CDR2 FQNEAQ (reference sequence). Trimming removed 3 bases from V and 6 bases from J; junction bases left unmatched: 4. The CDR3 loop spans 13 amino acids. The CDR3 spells CASSLTGAGEQYF. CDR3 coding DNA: TGTGCCAGCAGCTTGACAGGGGCTGGCGAGCAGTACTTC.

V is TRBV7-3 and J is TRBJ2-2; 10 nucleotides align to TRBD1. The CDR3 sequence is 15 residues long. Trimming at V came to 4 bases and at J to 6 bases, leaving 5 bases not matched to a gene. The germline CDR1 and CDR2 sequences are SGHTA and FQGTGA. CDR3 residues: CASSWGQGWAGELFF. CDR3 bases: TGTGCCAGCAGCTGGGGACAGGGGTGGGCCGGGGAGCTGTTTTTT.

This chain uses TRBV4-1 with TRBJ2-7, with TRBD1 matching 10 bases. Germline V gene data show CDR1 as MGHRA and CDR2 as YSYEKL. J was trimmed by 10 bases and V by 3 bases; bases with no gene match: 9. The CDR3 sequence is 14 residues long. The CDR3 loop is CASSQGQGYEPQYF. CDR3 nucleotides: TGCGCCAGCAGCCAGGGACAGGGGTACGAGCCCCAGTACTTC.

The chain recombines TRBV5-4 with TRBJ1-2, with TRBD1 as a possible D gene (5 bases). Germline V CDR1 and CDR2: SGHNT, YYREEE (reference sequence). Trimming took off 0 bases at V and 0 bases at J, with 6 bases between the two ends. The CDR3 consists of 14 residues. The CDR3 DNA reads TGTGCCAGCAGCTTGGGGGGCGCTAACTATGGCTACACCTTC. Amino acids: CASSLGGANYGYTF.

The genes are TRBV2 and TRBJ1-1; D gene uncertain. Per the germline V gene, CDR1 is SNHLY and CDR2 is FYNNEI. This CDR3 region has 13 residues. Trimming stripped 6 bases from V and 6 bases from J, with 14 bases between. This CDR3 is CASRIPLVPEAFF. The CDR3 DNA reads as TGTGCCAGCAGGATTCCCTTAGTCCCTGAAGCTTTCTTT.

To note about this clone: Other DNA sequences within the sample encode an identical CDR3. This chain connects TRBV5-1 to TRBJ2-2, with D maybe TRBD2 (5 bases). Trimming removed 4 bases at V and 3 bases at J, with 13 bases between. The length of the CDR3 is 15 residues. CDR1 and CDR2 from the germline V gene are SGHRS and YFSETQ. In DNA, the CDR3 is TGCGCCAGCAGCCCGGACCCGAGGGACACCGGGGAGCTGTTTTTT. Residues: CASSPDPRDTGELFF.

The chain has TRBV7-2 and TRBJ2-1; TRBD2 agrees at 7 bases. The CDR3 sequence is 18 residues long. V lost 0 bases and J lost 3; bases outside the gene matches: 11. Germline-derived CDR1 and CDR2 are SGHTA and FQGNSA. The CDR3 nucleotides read TGTGCCAGCAGCTTAGCAGGTGGGGGGACGGGGGGCTACAATGAGCAGTTCTTC. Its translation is CASSLAGGGTGGYNEQFF.

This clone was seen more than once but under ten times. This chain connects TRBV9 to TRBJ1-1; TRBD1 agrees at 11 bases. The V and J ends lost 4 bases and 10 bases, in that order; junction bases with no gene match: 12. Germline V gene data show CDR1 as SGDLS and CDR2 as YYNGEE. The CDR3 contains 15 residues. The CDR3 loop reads CASSFTPGQGASAFF. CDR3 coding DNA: TGTGCCAGCAGCTTTACACCCGGACAGGGGGCCTCAGCTTTCTTT.

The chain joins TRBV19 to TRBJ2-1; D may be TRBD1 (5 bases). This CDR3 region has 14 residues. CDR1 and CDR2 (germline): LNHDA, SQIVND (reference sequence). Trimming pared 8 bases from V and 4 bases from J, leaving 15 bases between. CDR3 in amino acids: CASRRASGYNEQFF. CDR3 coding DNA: TGTGCCAGTCGCCGGGCTTCAGGGTACAATGAGCAGTTCTTC.